This T cell receptor (beta chain) was profiled in a study of vaccination effects on CD4 cells after COVID-19. CDR3 size: 13 residues. Trimming left V 6 bases short and J 5 bases short, with 11 bases between. Germline assignment: CDR1 MNHEY and CDR2 SVGAGI. TCRdb's copy holds only in-frame clones and misses some; the assay was immunoSEQ multiplex PCR. Found here are 50,000 to 75,000 clones, approximately 72% of them singletons; the top ten hold under 25%. Note on this clone: Its antigen is not identified.

At the end of 10 days of culture, CD4+ T cells were isolated. The chain carries TRBV6-5 and TRBJ1-5; D is unclear. Source: CD4+ T cells from PBMCs cultured without peptide, taken before COVID-19 vaccination. The origin of this receptor is a human donor who had a prior SARS-CoV-2 infection. CDR3 DNA sequence: TGTGCCAGCAGGATGCGGGTGGATCAGCCCCAGCATTTT. This gives the protein CASRMRVDQPQHF.